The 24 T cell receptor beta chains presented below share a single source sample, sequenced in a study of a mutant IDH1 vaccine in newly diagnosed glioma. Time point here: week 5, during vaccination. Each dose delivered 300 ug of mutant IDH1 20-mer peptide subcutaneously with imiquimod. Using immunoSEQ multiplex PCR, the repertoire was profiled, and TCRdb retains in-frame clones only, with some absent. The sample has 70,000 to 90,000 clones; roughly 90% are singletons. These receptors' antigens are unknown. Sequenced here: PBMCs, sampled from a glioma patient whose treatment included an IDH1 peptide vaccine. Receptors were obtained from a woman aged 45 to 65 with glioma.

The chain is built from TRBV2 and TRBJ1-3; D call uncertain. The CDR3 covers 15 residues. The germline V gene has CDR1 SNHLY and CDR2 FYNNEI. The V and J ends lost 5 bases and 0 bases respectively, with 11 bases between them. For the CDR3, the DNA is TGTGCCAGCAGTTCGGGAGTGAGCTCTGGAAACACCATATATTTT. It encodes CASSSGVSSGNTIYF.

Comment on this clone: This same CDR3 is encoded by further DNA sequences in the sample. The DNA for the CDR3 is TGCGCCAGCAGCTTGCACTTAGGACAGGGGTACACTGAAGCTTTCTTT. This sequence encodes CASSLHLGQGYTEAFF. J is TRBJ1-1 and V is TRBV5-1; TRBD1 matches 9 bases. The CDR3 is made up of 16 amino acids. With 1 base clipped from V and 3 bases from J, the junction kept 7 bases outside the gene matches. CDR1 SGHRS and CDR2 YFSETQ come from the germline V gene. The complete variable domain, with remaining parts taken from reference TRBV5-1 and TRBJ1-1, reads KAGVTQTPRYLIKTRGQQVTLSCSPISGHRSVSWYQQTPGQGLQFLFEYFSETQRNKGNFPGRFSGRQFSNSRSEMNVSTLELGDSALYLCASSLHLGQGYTEAFFGQGTRLTVV.

Written as DNA, the CDR3 is TGTGCCAGCAGTTTAGGCAGGGGGGCCTACGAGCAGTACTTC. Its translation is CASSLGRGAYEQYF. The chain combines TRBV27 with TRBJ2-7; D is perhaps TRBD1 (7 bases). The germline gives CDR1 MNHEY, CDR2 SMNVEV (reference sequence). This CDR3 is 14 amino acids long. The V and J ends lost 2 bases and 2 bases respectively, with 10 bases between them.

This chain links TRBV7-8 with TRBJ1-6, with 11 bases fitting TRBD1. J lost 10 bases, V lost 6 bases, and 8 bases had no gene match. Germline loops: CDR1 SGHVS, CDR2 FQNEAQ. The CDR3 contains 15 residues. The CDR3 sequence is CASSLVGTGGSPLHF. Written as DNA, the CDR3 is TGTGCCAGCAGTCTCGTGGGGACAGGGGGGTCACCCCTCCACTTT.

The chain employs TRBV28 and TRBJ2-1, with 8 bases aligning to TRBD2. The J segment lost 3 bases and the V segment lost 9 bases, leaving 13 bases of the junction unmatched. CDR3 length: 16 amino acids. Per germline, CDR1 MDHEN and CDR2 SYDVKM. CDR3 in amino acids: CASFPTTSANYNEQFF. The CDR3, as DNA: TGTGCCAGTTTTCCCACGACTAGCGCCAACTACAATGAGCAGTTCTTC.

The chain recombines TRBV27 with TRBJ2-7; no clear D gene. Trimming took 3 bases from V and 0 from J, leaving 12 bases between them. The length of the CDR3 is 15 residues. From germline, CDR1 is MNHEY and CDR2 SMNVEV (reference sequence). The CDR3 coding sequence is TGTGCCAGCAGTTTGGCCAGGTTAGGCTCCTACGAGCAGTACTTC. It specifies CASSLARLGSYEQYF.

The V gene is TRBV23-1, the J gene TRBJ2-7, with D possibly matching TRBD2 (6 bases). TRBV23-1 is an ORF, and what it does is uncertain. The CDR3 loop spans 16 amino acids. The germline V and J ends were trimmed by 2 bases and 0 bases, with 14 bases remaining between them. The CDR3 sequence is CASSQGVRDLSYEQYF. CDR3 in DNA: TGCGCCAGCAGTCAAGGGGTGCGGGATCTCTCCTACGAGCAGTACTTC.

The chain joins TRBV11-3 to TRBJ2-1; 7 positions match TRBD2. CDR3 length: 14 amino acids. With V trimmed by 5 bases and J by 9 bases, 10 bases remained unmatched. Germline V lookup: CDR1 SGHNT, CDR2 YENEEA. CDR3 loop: CASSPSRTRPEQFF. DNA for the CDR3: TGTGCCAGCAGCCCATCGAGGACTAGGCCTGAGCAGTTCTTC.

The CDR3 here is CASSLEHSFSSPLHF. CDR3 DNA sequence: TGTGCCAGCAGCTTGGAGCACAGTTTTAGTTCACCCCTCCACTTT. The rearrangement uses TRBV7-3 and TRBJ1-6; D not resolved. Trimming pared 3 bases from V and 9 bases from J, leaving 15 bases between. Germline CDR1 reads SGHTA; CDR2 reads FQGTGA. CDR3 size: 15 residues.

The CDR3 bases are TGTGCCAGCAGCACCTGGACTAGCGGAGATCTCTGGGCCAAAAACATTCAGTACTTC. This sequence encodes CASSTWTSGDLWAKNIQYF. This chain uses TRBV21-1 with TRBJ2-4; TRBD2, the D gene given by the table, was not confirmed from the DNA. TRBV21-1 is noted as a pseudogene. The CDR3 sequence is 19 residues long.

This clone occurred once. In DNA, the CDR3 is TGTGCCTGGAGTGGGGTTCTAATCCCTGGGGATGGCTACACCTTC. Translated: CAWSGVLIPGDGYTF. This chain links TRBV30 with TRBJ1-2; D call uncertain. CDR3 length equals 15 residues. Trimming pared 1 base from V and 6 bases from J, leaving 18 bases between. Germline CDR1 is GTSNPN and CDR2 is SVGIG (reference sequence).

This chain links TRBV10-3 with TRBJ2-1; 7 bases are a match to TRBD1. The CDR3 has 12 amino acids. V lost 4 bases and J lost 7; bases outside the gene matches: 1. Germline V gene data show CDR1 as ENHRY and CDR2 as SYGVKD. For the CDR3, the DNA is TGTGCCATCAGTGGCAGGGGGAATGAGCAGTTCTTC. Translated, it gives CAISGRGNEQFF.

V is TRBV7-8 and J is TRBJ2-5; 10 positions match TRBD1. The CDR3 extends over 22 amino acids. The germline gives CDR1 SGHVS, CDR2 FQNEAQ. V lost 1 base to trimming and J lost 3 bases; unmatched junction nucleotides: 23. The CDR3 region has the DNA TGTGCCAGCAGCTTAGTCCCCCCGGGACAGGGGTCCGCAGGAAACAAAAAAGAGACCCAGTACTTC. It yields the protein CASSLVPPGQGSAGNKKETQYF.

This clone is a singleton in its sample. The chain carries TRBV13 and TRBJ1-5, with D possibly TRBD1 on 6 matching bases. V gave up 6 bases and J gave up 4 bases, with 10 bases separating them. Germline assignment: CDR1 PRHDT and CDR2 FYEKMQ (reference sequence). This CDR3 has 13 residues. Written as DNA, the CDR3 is TGTGCCAGCAGTCCAGGGGTAAATCAGCCCCAGCATTTT. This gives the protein CASSPGVNQPQHF.

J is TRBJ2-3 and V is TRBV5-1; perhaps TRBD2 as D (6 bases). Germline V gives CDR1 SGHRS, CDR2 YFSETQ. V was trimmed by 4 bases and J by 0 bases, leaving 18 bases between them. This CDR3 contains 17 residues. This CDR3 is CASSLGGPGSSTDTQYF. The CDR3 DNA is TGCGCCAGCAGCCTCGGGGGTCCGGGATCCAGCACAGATACGCAGTATTTT.

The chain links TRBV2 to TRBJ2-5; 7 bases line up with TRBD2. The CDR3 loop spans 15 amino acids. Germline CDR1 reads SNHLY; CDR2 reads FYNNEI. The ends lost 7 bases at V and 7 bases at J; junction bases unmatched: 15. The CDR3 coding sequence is TGTGCCAGCAAACCCAGCGGGGCGGCCCTTCGGACCCAGTACTTC. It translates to CASKPSGAALRTQYF. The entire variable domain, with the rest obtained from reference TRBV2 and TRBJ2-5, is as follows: EPEVTQTPSHQVTQMGQEVILRCVPISNHLYFYWYRQILGQKVEFLVSFYNNEISEKSEIFDDQFSVERPDGSNFTLKIRSTKLEDSAMYFCASKPSGAALRTQYFGPGTRLLVL.

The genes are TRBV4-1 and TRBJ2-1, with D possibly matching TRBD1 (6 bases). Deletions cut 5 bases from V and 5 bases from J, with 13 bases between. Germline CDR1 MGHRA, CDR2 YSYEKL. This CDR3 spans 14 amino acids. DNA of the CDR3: TGCGCCAGCAGCACCCGGGACACCGACAATGAGCAGTTCTTC. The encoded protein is CASSTRDTDNEQFF.

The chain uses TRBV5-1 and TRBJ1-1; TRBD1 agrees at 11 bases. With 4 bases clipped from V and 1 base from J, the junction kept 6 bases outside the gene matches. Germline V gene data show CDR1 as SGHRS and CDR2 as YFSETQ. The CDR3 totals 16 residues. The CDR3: CASSTWTGGANTEAFF. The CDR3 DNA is TGCGCCAGCAGCACATGGACAGGGGGCGCGAACACTGAAGCTTTCTTT.

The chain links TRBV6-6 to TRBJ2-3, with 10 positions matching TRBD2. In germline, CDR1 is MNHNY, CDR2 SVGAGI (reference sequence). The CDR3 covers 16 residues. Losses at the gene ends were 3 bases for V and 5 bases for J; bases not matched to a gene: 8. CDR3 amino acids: CASSYRASGRGDTQYF. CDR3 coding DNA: TGTGCCAGCAGTTATAGGGCTAGCGGGAGAGGAGATACGCAGTATTTT.

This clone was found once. The CDR3 spells CASSIVRGKNYGYTF. CDR3 coding DNA: TGTGCCAGCAGTATTGTCAGGGGGAAGAACTATGGCTACACCTTC. The chain carries TRBV11-2 and TRBJ1-2; 7 bases match TRBD1. This CDR3 spans 15 amino acids. Germline CDR1 is SGHAT and CDR2 is FQNNGV. J lost 2 bases, V lost 6 bases, and 9 bases had no gene match.

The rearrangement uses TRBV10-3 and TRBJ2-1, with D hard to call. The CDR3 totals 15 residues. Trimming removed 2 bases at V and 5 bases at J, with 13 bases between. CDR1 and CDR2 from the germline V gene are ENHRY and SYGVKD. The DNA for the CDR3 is TGTGCCATCAGTGAGGGGCTTCCCTACCACAATGAGCAGTTCTTC. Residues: CAISEGLPYHNEQFF.

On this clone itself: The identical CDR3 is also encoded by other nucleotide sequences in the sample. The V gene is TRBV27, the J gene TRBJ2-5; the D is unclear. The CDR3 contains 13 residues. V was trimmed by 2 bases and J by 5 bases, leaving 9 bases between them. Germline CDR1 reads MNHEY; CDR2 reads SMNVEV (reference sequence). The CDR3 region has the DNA TGTGCCAGCAGTTTAGTGGTGCGCGAGACCCAGTACTTC. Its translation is CASSLVVRETQYF.

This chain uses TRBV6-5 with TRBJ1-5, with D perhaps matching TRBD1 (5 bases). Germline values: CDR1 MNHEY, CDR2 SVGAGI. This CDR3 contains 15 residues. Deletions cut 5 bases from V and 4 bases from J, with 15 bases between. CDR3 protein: CASSPGGGGNQPQHF. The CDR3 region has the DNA TGTGCCAGCAGTCCGGGCGGGGGGGGAAATCAGCCCCAGCATTTT.

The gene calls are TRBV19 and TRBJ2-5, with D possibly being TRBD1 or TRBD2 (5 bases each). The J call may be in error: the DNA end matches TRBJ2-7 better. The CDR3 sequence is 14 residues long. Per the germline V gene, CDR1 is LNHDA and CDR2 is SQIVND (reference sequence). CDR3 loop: CASTPGRGRYEQYF. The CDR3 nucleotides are TGTGCCAGTACCCCGGGACGGGGTAGGTACGAGCAGTACTTC.